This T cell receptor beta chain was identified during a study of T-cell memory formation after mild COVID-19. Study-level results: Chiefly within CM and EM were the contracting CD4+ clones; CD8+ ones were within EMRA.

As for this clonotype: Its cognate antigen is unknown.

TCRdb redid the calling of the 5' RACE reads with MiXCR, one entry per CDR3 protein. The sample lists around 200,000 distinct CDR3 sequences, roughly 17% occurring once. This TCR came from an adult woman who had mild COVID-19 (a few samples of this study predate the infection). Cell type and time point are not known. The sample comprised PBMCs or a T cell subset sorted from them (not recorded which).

The CDR3 sequence is CASGEGWGNTEAFF. Here the CDR3 DNA reads TGTGCCAGCGGGGAGGGGTGGGGGAATACTGAAGCTTTCTTT. The rearrangement links TRBV11-3 to TRBJ1-1; possible D gene TRBD1, 5 bases. The CDR3 loop spans 14 amino acids. Germline V gene lookup returns CDR1 SGHNT and CDR2 YENEEA. V dropped 8 bases and J dropped 5 bases, with 18 bases sitting between them.